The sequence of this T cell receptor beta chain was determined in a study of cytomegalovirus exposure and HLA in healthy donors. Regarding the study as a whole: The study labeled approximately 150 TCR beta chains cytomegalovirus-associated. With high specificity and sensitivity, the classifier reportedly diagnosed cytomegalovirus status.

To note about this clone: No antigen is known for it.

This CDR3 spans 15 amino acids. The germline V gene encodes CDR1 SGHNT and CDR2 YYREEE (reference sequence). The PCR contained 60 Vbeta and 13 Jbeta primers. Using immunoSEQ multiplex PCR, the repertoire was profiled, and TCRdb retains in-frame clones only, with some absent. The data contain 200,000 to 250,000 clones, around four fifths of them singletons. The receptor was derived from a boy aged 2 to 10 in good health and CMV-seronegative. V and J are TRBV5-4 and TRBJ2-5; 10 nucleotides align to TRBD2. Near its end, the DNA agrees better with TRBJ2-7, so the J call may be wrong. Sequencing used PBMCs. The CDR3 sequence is CASSLKLAGPYEQYF. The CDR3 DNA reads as TGTGCCAGCAGCCTTAAACTAGCGGGACCCTACGAGCAGTACTTC.